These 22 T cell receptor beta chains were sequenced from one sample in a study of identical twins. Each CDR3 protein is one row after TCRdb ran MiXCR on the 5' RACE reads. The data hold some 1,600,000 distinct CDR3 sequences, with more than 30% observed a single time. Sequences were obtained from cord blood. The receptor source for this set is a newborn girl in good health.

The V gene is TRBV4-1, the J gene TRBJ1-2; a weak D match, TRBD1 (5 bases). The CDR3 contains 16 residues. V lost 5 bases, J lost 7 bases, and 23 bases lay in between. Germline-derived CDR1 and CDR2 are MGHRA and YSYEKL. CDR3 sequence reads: CASSTALGGTGSGYTF. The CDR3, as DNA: TGCGCCAGCAGCACCGCGCTCGGAGGGACGGGAAGTGGCTACACCTTC.

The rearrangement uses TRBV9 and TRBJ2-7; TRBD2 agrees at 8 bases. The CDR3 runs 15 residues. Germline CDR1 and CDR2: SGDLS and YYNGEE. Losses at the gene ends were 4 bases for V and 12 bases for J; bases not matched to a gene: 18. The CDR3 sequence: CASSPTAGVEKTRYF. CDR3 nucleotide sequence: TGTGCCAGCAGCCCCACAGCGGGGGTGGAAAAGACCCGGTACTTC.

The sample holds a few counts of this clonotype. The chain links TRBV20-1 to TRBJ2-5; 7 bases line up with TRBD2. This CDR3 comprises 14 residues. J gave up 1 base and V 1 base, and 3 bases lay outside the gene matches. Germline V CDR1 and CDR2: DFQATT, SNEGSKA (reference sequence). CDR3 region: CSARAPSGQETQYF. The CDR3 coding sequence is TGCAGTGCTAGAGCCCCTAGCGGCCAAGAGACCCAGTACTTC.

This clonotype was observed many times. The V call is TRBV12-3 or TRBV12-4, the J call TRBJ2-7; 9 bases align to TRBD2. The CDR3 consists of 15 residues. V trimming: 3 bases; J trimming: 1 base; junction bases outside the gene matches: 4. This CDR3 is CASSFSGSKSYEQYF. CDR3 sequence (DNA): TGTGCCAGCAGTTTTAGCGGGAGTAAATCCTACGAGCAGTACTTC.

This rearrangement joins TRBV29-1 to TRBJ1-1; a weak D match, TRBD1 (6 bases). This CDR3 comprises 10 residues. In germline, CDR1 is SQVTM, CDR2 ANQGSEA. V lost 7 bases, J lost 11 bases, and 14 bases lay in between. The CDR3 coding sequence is TGCAGCGCAGGGGCTCAATCGGCTTTCTTT. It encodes CSAGAQSAFF.

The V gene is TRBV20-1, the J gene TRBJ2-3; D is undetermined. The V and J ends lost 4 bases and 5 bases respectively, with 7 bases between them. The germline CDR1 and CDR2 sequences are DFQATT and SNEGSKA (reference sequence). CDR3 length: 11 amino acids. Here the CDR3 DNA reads TGCAGTGCTATCAGTTTAGATACGCAGTATTTT. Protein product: CSAISLDTQYF.

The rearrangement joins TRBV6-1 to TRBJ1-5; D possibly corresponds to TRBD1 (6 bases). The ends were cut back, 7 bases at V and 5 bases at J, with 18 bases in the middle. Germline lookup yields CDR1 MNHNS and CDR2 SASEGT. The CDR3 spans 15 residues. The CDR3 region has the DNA TGTGCCAGCAAAGGGGGGGATGTCGGGGATCAGCCCCAGCATTTT. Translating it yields CASKGGDVGDQPQHF.

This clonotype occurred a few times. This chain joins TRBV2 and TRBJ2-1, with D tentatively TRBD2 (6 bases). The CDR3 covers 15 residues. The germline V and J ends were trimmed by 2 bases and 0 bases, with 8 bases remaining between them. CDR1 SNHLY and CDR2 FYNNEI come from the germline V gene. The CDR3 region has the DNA TGTGCCAGCAGTGAACACGGGAGCTCCTACAATGAGCAGTTCTTC. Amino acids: CASSEHGSSYNEQFF.

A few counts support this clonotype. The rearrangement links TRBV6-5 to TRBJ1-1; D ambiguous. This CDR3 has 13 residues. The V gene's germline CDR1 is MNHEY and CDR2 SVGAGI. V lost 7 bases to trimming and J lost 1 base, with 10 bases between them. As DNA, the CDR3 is TGTGCCAGCACGCCCCGGGAGAACACTGAAGCTTTCTTT. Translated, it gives CASTPRENTEAFF.

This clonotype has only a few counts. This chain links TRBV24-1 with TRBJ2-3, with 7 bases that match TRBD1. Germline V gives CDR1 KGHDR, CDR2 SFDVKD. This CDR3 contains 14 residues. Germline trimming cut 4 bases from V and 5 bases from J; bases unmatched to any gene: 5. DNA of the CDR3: TGTGCCACCAGTGAGACAGGGTCGAGAGATACGCAGTATTTT. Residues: CATSETGSRDTQYF.

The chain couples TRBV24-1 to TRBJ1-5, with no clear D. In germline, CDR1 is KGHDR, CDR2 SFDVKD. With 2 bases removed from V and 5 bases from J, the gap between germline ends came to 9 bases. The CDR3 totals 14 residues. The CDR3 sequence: CATSDSRRDQPQHF. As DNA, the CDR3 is TGTGCCACCAGTGATTCCCGGCGGGATCAGCCCCAGCATTTT.

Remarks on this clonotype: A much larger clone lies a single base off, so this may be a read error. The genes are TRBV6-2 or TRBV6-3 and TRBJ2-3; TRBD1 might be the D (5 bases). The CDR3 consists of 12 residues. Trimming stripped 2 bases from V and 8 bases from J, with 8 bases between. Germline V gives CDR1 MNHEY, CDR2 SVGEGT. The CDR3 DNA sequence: TGTGCCAGCAGTTACAGGGGTCGTACGCAGTATTTT. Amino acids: CASSYRGRTQYF.

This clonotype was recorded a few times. Here the CDR3 reads CSAKGVAKNIQYF. The CDR3 DNA follows: TGCAGTGCTAAAGGCGTAGCCAAAAACATTCAGTACTTC. The chain joins TRBV20-1 to TRBJ2-4; no clear D. The V gene's germline CDR1 is DFQATT and CDR2 SNEGSKA (reference sequence). The CDR3 consists of 13 residues. Deletions cut 4 bases from V and 0 bases from J, with 7 bases between.

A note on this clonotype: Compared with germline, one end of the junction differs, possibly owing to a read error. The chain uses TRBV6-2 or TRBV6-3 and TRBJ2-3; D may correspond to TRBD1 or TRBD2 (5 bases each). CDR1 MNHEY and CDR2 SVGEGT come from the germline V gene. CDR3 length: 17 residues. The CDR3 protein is CASSWGWVRSSTGTQYF. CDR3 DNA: TGTGCCAGCAGTTGGGGCTGGGTACGGTCTAGCACAGGTACGCAGTATTTT.

The CDR3 spells CASSPRQAVSYEQYF. Written as DNA, the CDR3 is TGTGCCAGCAGCCCTCGACAGGCAGTCTCCTACGAGCAGTACTTC. The chain employs TRBV5-5 and TRBJ2-7, with D perhaps matching TRBD1 (6 bases). V was clipped by 4 bases and J by 0 bases, with 14 bases between them. Looked up from germline, CDR1 is SGHKS and CDR2 is YYEKEE (reference sequence). This CDR3 contains 15 residues.

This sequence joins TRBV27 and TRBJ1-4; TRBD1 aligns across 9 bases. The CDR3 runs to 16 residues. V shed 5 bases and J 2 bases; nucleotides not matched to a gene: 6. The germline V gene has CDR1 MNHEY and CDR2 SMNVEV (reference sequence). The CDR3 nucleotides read TGTGCCAGCAGTCTATACGGGACAGGGACTAATGAAAAACTGTTTTTT. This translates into CASSLYGTGTNEKLFF.

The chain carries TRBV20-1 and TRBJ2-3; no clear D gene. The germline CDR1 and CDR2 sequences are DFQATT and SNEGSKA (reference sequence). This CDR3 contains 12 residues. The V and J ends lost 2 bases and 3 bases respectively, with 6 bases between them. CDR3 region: CSARKRTDTQYF. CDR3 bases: TGCAGTGCTAGAAAAAGGACAGATACGCAGTATTTT.

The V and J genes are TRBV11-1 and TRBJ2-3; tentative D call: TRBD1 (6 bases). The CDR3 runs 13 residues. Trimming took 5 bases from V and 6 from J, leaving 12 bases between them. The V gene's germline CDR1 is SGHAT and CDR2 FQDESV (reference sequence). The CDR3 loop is CASSPRTVDTQYF. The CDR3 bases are TGTGCCAGCAGCCCGAGGACAGTCGATACGCAGTATTTT.

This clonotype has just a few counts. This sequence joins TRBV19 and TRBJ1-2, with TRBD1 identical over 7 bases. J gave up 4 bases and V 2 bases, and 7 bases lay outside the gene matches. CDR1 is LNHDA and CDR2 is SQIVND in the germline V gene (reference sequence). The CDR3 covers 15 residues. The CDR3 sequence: CASSILDRAGYGYTF. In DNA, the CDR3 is TGTGCCAGTAGTATACTTGACAGGGCCGGCTATGGCTACACCTTC.

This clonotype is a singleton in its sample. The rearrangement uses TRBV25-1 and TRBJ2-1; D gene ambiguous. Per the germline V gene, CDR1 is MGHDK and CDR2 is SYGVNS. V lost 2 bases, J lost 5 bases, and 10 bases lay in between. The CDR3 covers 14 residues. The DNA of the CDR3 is TGTGCCAGCAGTGAAAAGGTCCGGGACAATGAGCAGTTCTTC. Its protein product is CASSEKVRDNEQFF.

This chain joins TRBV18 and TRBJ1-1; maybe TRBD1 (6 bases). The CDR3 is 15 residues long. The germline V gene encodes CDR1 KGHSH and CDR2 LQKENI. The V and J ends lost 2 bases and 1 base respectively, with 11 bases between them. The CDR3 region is CASSPSAGANTEAFF. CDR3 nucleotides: TGTGCCAGCTCACCAAGCGCGGGGGCGAACACTGAAGCTTTCTTT.

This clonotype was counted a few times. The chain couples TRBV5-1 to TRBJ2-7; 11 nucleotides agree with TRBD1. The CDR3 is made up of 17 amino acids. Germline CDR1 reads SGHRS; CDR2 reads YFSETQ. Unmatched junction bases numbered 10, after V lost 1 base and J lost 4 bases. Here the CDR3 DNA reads TGCGCCAGCAGCTTGAGGGGACAGGGGGAGCGGCGTTACGAGCAGTACTTC. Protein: CASSLRGQGERRYEQYF.